This T cell receptor beta chain was sequenced for a study of CD8 T cells in ankylosing spondylitis (dated by TCRdb to the late 2010s). For context, the study as a whole: The study profiled T cell receptor beta repertoires in healthy donors and ankylosing spondylitis patients to find disease-linked TCR variants. The full study cohort was made up of about 25 ankylosing spondylitis patients and over 90 healthy donors. Samples of peripheral blood were taken, and for ankylosing spondylitis patients, synovial fluid was collected as well.

Spanning cysteine to phenylalanine, the CDR3 consists of 11 amino acids. Only the CDR3 portion is preserved as DNA: 33 bases, with reading frame beginning at the first base. CDR1 and CDR2 were assigned from the germline V gene (reference sequence) as DFQATT and SNEGSKA. This clonotype was recorded at least ten times. Its antigen specificity is not known. The record has no base qualities; no much larger clone is one base away. This sample was sequenced with an Illumina HiSeq 2500. TCR beta libraries were prepared by quantitative 5'-RACE with molecular barcodes. The study's processing was this. Disease-linked TCR variants were identified with a new computational method built on a probabilistic model of VDJ rearrangement. TCRdb reprocessing: public reads trimmed at Q25 with fastp, clones called with MiXCR, in-frame beta chains kept. Each record represents a unique CDR3 protein, reported with the most common genes and DNA among its rows. It is TCRdb's table, rather than the study itself, that gives the V and J calls and clone size. In all, the sample holds 750,000 to 850,000 distinct CDR3 sequences, and roughly 12% of those were seen once. Clones ranked in the top ten supply under 0.6% of the sample.

The full study reports these points: A CD8+ phenotype was shown by the disease-linked clones, which were found at relatively low frequencies in peripheral blood. A TCR beta motif made up of several highly homologous amino acid variants appeared to be characteristic of blood from ankylosing spondylitis patients. Some TCR beta motif variants had previously been reported in synovial fluid and blood of reactive arthritis patients, which suggested common disease-initiation mechanisms. According to the report, matched synovial fluid samples from ankylosing spondylitis patients were significantly enriched for the disease-linked clones.

This clonotype was obtained from a male donor with ankylosing spondylitis. The sequenced material came from blood, either unsorted or a sorted T cell fraction (not recorded which). Recombination connected TRBV20-1 to TRBJ1-2; 7 middle bases align to TRBD1. The DNA sequence follows: TGCAGGGCGGACAGGCAAGGGGGCTACACCTTC. This translates into CRADRQGGYTF.